These T cell receptor beta chains were read from a single sample in a study of blood T cells in healthy people across ages. One entry per CDR3 protein, called by TCRdb with MiXCR from the 5' RACE reads. The sample includes just under 550,000 distinct CDR3 sequences, 24% of them seen just once. The sample was also reused in another study, on T cells of mothers and their children.

Material for sequencing was blood. These receptors were obtained from a boy younger than 18 in good health. CDR3s include the opening cysteine and the closing phenylalanine or tryptophan. Fields, in order: D gene, V gene, J gene, clone size, CDR3 protein, CDR3 DNA. D genes are given only for firm matches. Size is stated for part of the rows, as once, few or many counts, or as a class when the clone is expanded.

>TRBD2|TRBV13|TRBJ2-1|few
CASSLPSGREEGNEQFF
TGTGCCAGCAGCTTACCCTCGGGGCGGGAGGAAGGGAATGAGCAGTTCTTC
>.|TRBV4-1|TRBJ2-7|.
CASSSGQGSSYEQHF
TGCGCCAGCAGCTCGGGGCAGGGGTCCTCCTACGAGCAGCACTTC
>.|TRBV11-2|TRBJ2-1|.
CASREGTRGAYNEQFF
TGTGCCAGCAGGGAAGGCACCAGGGGGGCCTACAATGAGCAGTTCTTC
>.|TRBV4-3|TRBJ2-2|.
CASSQGTYTGELFF
TGCGCCAGCAGCCAAGGGACTTACACCGGGGAGCTGTTTTTT
>.|TRBV7-2|TRBJ2-2|few
CASSPQTRATRELFF
TGTGCCAGCAGCCCTCAGACACGAGCCACCAGGGAGCTGTTTTTT
>.|TRBV3-1|TRBJ2-1|.
CASSLPGSRNEQFF
TGTGCCAGCAGCTTACCTGGGTCTAGGAATGAGCAGTTCTTC
>TRBD2|TRBV6-2/TRBV6-3|TRBJ2-7|few
CASKDSGYSYEQYF
TGTGCCAGCAAGGATAGCGGGTACTCCTACGAGCAGTACTTC
>.|TRBV30|TRBJ1-2|.
CAWSHKTRPFYGYTF
TGTGCCTGGAGTCACAAGACTAGGCCGTTTTATGGCTACACCTTC
>TRBD2|TRBV7-2|TRBJ2-5|.
CASSFEGTSGSETQYF
TGTGCCAGCAGCTTTGAAGGGACTAGCGGGAGTGAGACCCAGTACTTC
>.|TRBV29-1|TRBJ2-4|few
CSVGGLGLAKNIQYF
TGCAGCGTTGGGGGCCTCGGGCTAGCCAAAAACATTCAGTACTTC
>.|TRBV10-3|TRBJ2-7|.
CAISESISYEQYF
TGTGCCATCAGTGAGTCGATTAGCTACGAGCAGTACTTC
>TRBD2|TRBV12-3/TRBV12-4|TRBJ2-7|few
CASSRIAGGYEQYF
TGTGCCAGCAGCCGCATAGCGGGGGGCTACGAGCAGTACTTC
>.|TRBV7-3|TRBJ2-2|few
CASSDPRTPNTGELFF
TGTGCCAGCAGTGACCCCCGGACTCCGAACACCGGGGAGCTGTTTTTT
>.|TRBV20-1|TRBJ2-3|.
CSAALTDTQYF
TGCAGTGCAGCGCTCACAGATACGCAGTATTTT
>.|TRBV4-2|TRBJ2-1|many
CASSQDYGGGGRDEQFF
TGTGCCAGCAGCCAAGATTACGGGGGAGGGGGCAGGGATGAGCAGTTCTTC
>.|TRBV27|TRBJ2-7|few
CASSLSPAGDEQYF
TGTGCCAGCAGTTTATCACCGGCAGGGGACGAGCAGTACTTC
>.|TRBV3-1|TRBJ2-4|many
CASSRPSEGNIQYF
TGTGCCAGCAGCCGCCCTAGCGAGGGAAACATTCAGTACTTC
>.|TRBV28|TRBJ2-7|few
CASSPFAHEQYF
TGTGCCAGCAGTCCCTTTGCCCACGAGCAGTACTTC
>TRBD2|TRBV28|TRBJ2-3|.
CASSLGTSGAWDTQYF
TGTGCCAGCAGTCTGGGGACTAGCGGAGCTTGGGATACGCAGTATTTT
>TRBD1|TRBV4-3|TRBJ2-3|few
CASSQFLGSRQGADTQYF
TGCGCCAGCAGCCAATTTCTTGGAAGCAGACAGGGGGCAGATACGCAGTATTTT
>.|TRBV3-1|TRBJ2-3|few
CASSQVQIDTQYF
TGTGCCAGCAGCCAAGTCCAGATAGATACGCAGTATTTT
>.|TRBV7-2|TRBJ2-5|.
CAGSPPSSIQETQYF
TGTGCCGGCAGCCCTCCCTCGTCTATCCAAGAGACCCAGTACTTC
>TRBD2|TRBV29-1|TRBJ2-1|few
CSVERLAGGYNEQFF
TGCAGCGTTGAGCGACTAGCGGGAGGGTACAATGAGCAGTTCTTC
>TRBD1|TRBV20-1|TRBJ1-4|many
CSARVQGTTATNEKLFF
TGCAGTGCTAGAGTACAGGGGACTACTGCAACTAATGAAAAACTGTTTTTT
>TRBD1|TRBV5-1|TRBJ2-3|once
CASSPGTATDTQYF
TGCGCCAGCAGCCCCGGGACAGCCACAGATACGCAGTATTTT
>.|TRBV29-1|TRBJ2-3|.
CSVEVAGTDTQYF
TGCAGCGTTGAAGTCGCAGGCACAGATACGCAGTATTTT
>TRBD1|TRBV7-2|TRBJ2-7|few
CASSPDRDRVGEQYF
TGTGCCAGCAGCCCAGACCGGGACAGGGTGGGTGAGCAGTACTTC
>.|TRBV7-2|TRBJ1-6|few
CASSLAPVLSSYNSPLHF
TGTGCCAGCAGCTTAGCCCCCGTCCTCAGCTCCTATAATTCACCCCTCCACTTT
>.|TRBV6-1|TRBJ2-5|few
CASSEVERAQETQYF
TGTGCCAGCAGCGAGGTGGAAAGGGCGCAAGAGACCCAGTACTTC